The clone carrying this T cell receptor beta chain showed up just once. This entry comes from a study of shared clonotypes between healthy human individuals. The CDR3 spans 14 residues. V lost 1 base and J lost 9; bases outside the gene matches: 6. CDR1 and CDR2 from the germline V gene are MNHNS and SASEGT. Sequenced by immunoSEQ multiplex PCR; TCRdb stores in-frame clones only, minus some. The repertoire holds some 530,000 clones, with approximately 82% as singletons. The specimen sequenced was PBMCs. The chain uses TRBV6-1 and TRBJ2-1; TRBD2 matches 7 bases. This receptor was taken from a woman between 35 and 50 years old in good health. Some clones in this sample may be carry-over from other donors' samples. CDR3 protein: CASSEVGGSGEQFF. In DNA form, the CDR3 reads TGTGCCAGCAGTGAAGTCGGGGGGTCAGGTGAGCAGTTCTTC.